These 6 T cell receptor beta chains share one sample of origin, sequenced in a study of blood T cell repertoires in COVID-19. Produced via immunoSEQ multiplex PCR; TCRdb's table is partial and in-frame only. Among some 380,000 clones listed, more than 75% were seen once. The sequenced sample consisted of PBMCs or T cells enriched from blood (not recorded which). Receptors were obtained from a young man who had recovered from COVID-19.

A few counts support this clone. The J gene is TRBJ2-7, the V gene TRBV11-2; D ambiguous. Germline CDR1 is SGHAT and CDR2 is FQNNGV. CDR3 length: 11 amino acids. Trimming removed 5 bases from V and 7 bases from J, with 9 bases in between. The CDR3 bases are TGTGCCAGCAGCCCGGGTATTGAGCAGTACTTC. Amino acid sequence: CASSPGIEQYF.

The genes are TRBV7-9 and TRBJ1-5; maybe TRBD1 (6 bases). Deletions cut 2 bases from V and 4 bases from J, with 18 bases between. The germline gives CDR1 SEHNR, CDR2 FQNEAQ (reference sequence). There are 17 residues in the CDR3. As DNA, the CDR3 is TGTGCCAGCAGCTTATACGGGGCAGGGGCTGGGAATCAGCCCCAGCATTTT. Its protein product is CASSLYGAGAGNQPQHF.

This chain links TRBV19 with TRBJ1-2; maybe TRBD1 (5 bases). Trimming took off 3 bases at V and 1 base at J, with 9 bases between the two ends. Germline assignment: CDR1 LNHDA and CDR2 SQIVND (reference sequence). The CDR3 loop spans 14 amino acids. The CDR3 sequence is CASSIDRINYGYTF. The DNA of the CDR3 is TGTGCCAGTAGTATCGACAGAATTAACTATGGCTACACCTTC.

This chain joins TRBV10-3 and TRBJ1-1; D remains ambiguous. CDR3 length: 14 amino acids. The germline V gene encodes CDR1 ENHRY and CDR2 SYGVKD. The V end lost 0 bases, the J end lost 4 bases, and 9 bases lay between the germline ends. The CDR3 loop reads CAISESEVRTEAFF. The CDR3 DNA reads TGTGCCATCAGTGAGTCGGAGGTTCGCACTGAAGCTTTCTTT.

This clone was found a few times. The chain links TRBV18 to TRBJ1-4; no clear D gene. The CDR3 is 14 amino acids. V was shortened by 3 bases and J by 2 bases, with 7 bases between the two germline ends. Germline CDR1 is KGHSH and CDR2 is LQKENI. In DNA, the CDR3 is TGTGCCAGCTCACCGAGGGTGACTAATGAAAAACTGTTTTTT. It specifies CASSPRVTNEKLFF.

In this sample, this clone turned up a few times. The chain employs TRBV6-2 or TRBV6-3 and TRBJ2-3; TRBD2 agrees at 8 bases. Germline trimming cut 6 bases from V and 6 bases from J; bases unmatched to any gene: 11. The CDR3 is 15 amino acids. Per germline, CDR1 MNHEY and CDR2 SVGEGT. CDR3 region: CASSPVLAGRDTQYF. In DNA, the CDR3 is TGTGCCAGCAGCCCTGTCCTAGCGGGTAGGGATACGCAGTATTTT.